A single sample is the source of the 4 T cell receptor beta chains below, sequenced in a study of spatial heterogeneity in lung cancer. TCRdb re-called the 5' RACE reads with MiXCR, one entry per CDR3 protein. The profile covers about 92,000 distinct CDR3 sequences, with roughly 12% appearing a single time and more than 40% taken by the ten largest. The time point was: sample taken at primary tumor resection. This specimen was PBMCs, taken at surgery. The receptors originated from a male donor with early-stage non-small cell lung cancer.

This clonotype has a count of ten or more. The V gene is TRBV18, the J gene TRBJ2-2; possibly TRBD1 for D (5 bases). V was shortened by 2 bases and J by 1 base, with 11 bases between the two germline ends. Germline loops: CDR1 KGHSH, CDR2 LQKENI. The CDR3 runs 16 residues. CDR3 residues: CASSPNSQGNTGELFF. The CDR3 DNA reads TGTGCCAGCTCACCAAACAGCCAGGGGAACACCGGGGAGCTGTTTTTT.

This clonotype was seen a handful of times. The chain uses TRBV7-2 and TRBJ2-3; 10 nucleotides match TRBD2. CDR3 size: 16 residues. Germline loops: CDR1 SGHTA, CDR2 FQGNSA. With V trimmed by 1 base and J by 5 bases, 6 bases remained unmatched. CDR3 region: CASSLVVAGGGDTQYF. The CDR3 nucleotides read TGTGCCAGCAGCTTAGTGGTAGCGGGGGGAGGAGATACGCAGTATTTT.

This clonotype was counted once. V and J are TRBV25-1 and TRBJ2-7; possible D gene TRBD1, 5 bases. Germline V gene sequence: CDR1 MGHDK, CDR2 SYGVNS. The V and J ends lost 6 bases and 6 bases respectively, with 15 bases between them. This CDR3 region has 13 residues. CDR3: CASSSPGMGEQYF. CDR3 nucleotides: TGTGCCAGCAGCTCACCAGGGATGGGCGAGCAGTACTTC.

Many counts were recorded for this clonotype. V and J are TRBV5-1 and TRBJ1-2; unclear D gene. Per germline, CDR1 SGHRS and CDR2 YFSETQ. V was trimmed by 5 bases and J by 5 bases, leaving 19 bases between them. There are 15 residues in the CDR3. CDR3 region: CASSPRPDTQYGYTF. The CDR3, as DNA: TGCGCCAGCAGTCCGAGGCCCGATACACAATATGGCTACACCTTC.